This T cell receptor (beta chain) is drawn from a study of human T cells and chemical hapten exposure. This clonotype was observed at least ten times. Its target is not known. Germline V gene data show CDR1 as KGHSH and CDR2 as LQKENI. The CDR3 runs 16 residues. Between the trimmed V and J ends, which lost 0 bases and 0 bases, there was a span of 9 bases. Time point given: patch test 3, about 24 weeks after DPC sensitization. The treatment denotes: therapeutic diphenylcyclopropenone sensitization with weekly scalp DPC. Unfractionated whole blood served as the source for total RNA extraction. Phlebotomy was performed prior to application of every patch test. General study results and limits: The count of PT1 expanded TCRs correlated positively with patch test score. Expanded TCRs grouped into significantly more large CDR3 similarity clusters than controls produced.

TCRdb re-derived calls from the RACE reads in MiXCR, one entry per CDR3 protein. The table lists about 39,000 distinct CDR3 sequences, approximately 12% of them singletons, with about 2.3% in the top ten. V gene TRBV18 combines with J gene TRBJ1-3; D gene uncertain. The sequencing used whole blood, collected in connection with sensitization to the hapten diphenylcyclopropenone (DPC). This receptor was identified in a woman in her forties with alopecia areata. Some clones in this sample may be carry-over from other donors' samples. The CDR3 nucleotides are TGTGCCAGCTCACCACCGGCAGCCACCTCTGGAAACACCATATATTTT. Translating gives CASSPPAATSGNTIYF.